These T cell receptor beta chains were read from a single sample in a study of T cell responses to AZD1222 COVID-19 vaccine. Assay used: immunoSEQ multiplex PCR; TCRdb lists only in-frame clones, some missing. The table has under 200,000 clones, 92% seen once. The sample was peripheral blood, taken on day 0 of AZD1222 vaccination. These receptors came from an adult in good health. Both conserved end residues are trimmed from each CDR3. Each record gives: D gene, V gene, J gene, CDR3 protein. D genes are given only for firm matches.

TRBD2	TRBV2	TRBJ2-2	ASERDENTGELF
.	TRBV5-4	TRBJ2-7	ASSKDSDSYEQY
.	TRBV19	TRBJ1-2	ASSPGRFYGYT
.	TRBV6-1	TRBJ1-2	ASSEAGTGGYT
TRBD1	TRBV7-6	TRBJ1-1	ASSQLVDRGFSEAF
.	TRBV10-3	TRBJ1-1	AISESGVSEAF
.	TRBV7-3	TRBJ1-2	ASSFSGDYGYT
.	TRBV4-1	TRBJ1-1	ASSQEESRIAF
.	TRBV11-2	TRBJ2-7	ASSSTGVSEQY
.	TRBV18	TRBJ1-5	ASSPSVTGGNQPQH
.	TRBV6-5	TRBJ2-7	ASSQETSYEQY
.	TRBV7-2	TRBJ1-1	ASTPQWAGNTEAF
.	TRBV3-1/TRBV3-2	TRBJ1-2	ASSPGTNPYGYT
.	TRBV27	TRBJ1-2	ASSRTTANYGYT
.	TRBV18	TRBJ2-5	ASSPAGDQGTQY
.	TRBV9	TRBJ1-6	ASSGAENNSPLH
.	TRBV18	TRBJ1-5	ASSQAGTAPNQPQH
.	TRBV6-5	TRBJ2-2	ASRELVSTGELF
.	TRBV3-1/TRBV3-2	TRBJ2-1	ASSQGWDNEQF
.	TRBV18	TRBJ2-7	ASSSTLEQY
TRBD2	TRBV7-2	TRBJ2-1	ASSLESGGLDEQF
.	TRBV29-1	TRBJ1-2	SVERQTNYGYT
TRBD1	TRBV7-8	TRBJ1-2	ASSPGQVLGYT
TRBD1	TRBV6-6	TRBJ2-5	ASRDRNQETQY
.	TRBV5-6	TRBJ2-3	ASSWTGTARGDTQY
.	TRBV6-2/TRBV6-3	TRBJ1-1	ASSRRVNTEAF
.	TRBV4-1	TRBJ2-2	ASSQGQGRTGELF
.	TRBV18	TRBJ1-2	ASSPTGVRTYGYT
TRBD2	TRBV7-9	TRBJ2-3	ASSLLAGGPGTDTQY
.	TRBV3-1/TRBV3-2	TRBJ1-3	ASSQELTGLGNTIY
.	TRBV5-1	TRBJ1-6	ASSRADRLPLH
.	TRBV6-5	TRBJ1-2	ASIPRGLNYGYT
.	TRBV11-2	TRBJ2-1	AGSRSYNEQF
.	TRBV4-2	TRBJ2-3	ASSQLPTDTQY
.	TRBV19	TRBJ2-4	ASSIGGGLTNIQY
.	TRBV6-2/TRBV6-3	TRBJ1-1	ASSYFGKTDTEAF
.	TRBV6-2/TRBV6-3	TRBJ2-7	ASSDTARRNSYEQY
.	TRBV13	TRBJ2-7	ASSYSYEQY
TRBD1	TRBV30	TRBJ1-2	AWSVQGTGVKED
TRBD1	TRBV6-2/TRBV6-3	TRBJ2-7	ASSTGTAYEQY
.	TRBV4-1	TRBJ1-5	ASSQEGGGPNQPQH
TRBD2	TRBV3-1/TRBV3-2	TRBJ2-1	ASSGLTSGGLWDEQF
.	TRBV6-1	TRBJ1-4	ASSEVGVMGSEKLF
.	TRBV5-4	TRBJ1-1	ASSPNGGAGNTEAF
.	TRBV7-2	TRBJ1-2	ASSLVGGGSNYGYT
.	TRBV5-1	TRBJ1-5	ASSPTGYGNQPQH
.	TRBV7-2	TRBJ2-2	ASSLLLGNTGELF
.	TRBV7-9	TRBJ2-1	ASSLSQGTMTQF
.	TRBV9	TRBJ1-1	ASSGTVNTEAF
.	TRBV20-1	TRBJ2-1	SAPGGAGQF
TRBD1	TRBV27	TRBJ1-1	ASSSLYTGVENTEAF
TRBD1	TRBV6-5	TRBJ1-4	ASSPTTGSNEKLF
TRBD1	TRBV12-3/TRBV12-4	TRBJ1-2	ASSQTGAYGYT